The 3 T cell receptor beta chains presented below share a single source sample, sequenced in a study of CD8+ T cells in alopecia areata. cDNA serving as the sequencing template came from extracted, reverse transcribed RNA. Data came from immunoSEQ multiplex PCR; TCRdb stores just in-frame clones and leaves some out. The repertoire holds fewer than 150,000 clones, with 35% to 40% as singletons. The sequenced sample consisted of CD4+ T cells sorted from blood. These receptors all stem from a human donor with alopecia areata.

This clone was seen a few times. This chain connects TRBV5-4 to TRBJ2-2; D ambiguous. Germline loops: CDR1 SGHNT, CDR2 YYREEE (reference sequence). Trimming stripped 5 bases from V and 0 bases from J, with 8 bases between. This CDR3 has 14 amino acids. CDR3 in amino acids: CASSAVPNTGELFF. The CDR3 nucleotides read TGTGCCAGCAGTGCGGTCCCGAACACCGGGGAGCTGTTTTTT. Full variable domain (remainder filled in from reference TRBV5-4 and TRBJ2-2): ETGVTQSPTHLIKTRGQQVTLRCSSQSGHNTVSWYQQALGQGPQFIFQYYREEENGRGNFPPRFSGLQFPNYSSELNVNALELDDSALYLCASSAVPNTGELFFGEGSRLTVL.

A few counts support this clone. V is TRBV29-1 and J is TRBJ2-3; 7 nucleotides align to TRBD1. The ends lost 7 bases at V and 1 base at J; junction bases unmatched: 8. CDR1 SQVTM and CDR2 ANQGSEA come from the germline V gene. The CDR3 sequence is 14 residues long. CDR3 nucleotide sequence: TGCAGCGCTCTGACAGGGTCAGGCACAGATACGCAGTATTTT. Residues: CSALTGSGTDTQYF.

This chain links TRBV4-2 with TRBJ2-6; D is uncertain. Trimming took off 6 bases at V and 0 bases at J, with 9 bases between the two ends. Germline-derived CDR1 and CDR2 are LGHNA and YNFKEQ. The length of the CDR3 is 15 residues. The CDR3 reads CASRRLGSGANVLTF. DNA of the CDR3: TGTGCCAGCAGGAGGTTGGGCTCTGGGGCCAACGTCCTGACTTTC.